Listed below are T cell receptor beta chains from one sample, sequenced in a study of cytomegalovirus exposure and HLA in healthy donors. TCRdb keeps only in-frame clones here, not all; method: immunoSEQ multiplex PCR. This table has about 160,000 clones, about three quarters appearing once. The sequenced material came from PBMCs. All receptors come from a female donor in good health and CMV-seronegative. Both conserved end residues are part of each CDR3. D genes are given only for firm matches. Size values are once, few and many counts, or a class for expanded clones, and some rows have none.

D gene: TRBD2; V gene: TRBV4-3; clone size: -; J gene: TRBJ2-7; CDR3 length: 15; CDR3 protein: CASSQEGGSSYEQYF; CDR3 DNA: TGCGCCAGCAGCCAAGAGGGCGGGAGCTCCTACGAGCAGTACTTC
D gene: -; V gene: TRBV29-1; clone size: -; J gene: TRBJ1-3; CDR3 length: 14; CDR3 protein: CSVAAAGRGNTIYF; CDR3 DNA: TGCAGCGTCGCGGCGGCGGGAAGGGGAAACACCATATATTTT
D gene: -; V gene: TRBV9; clone size: -; J gene: TRBJ1-4; CDR3 length: 15; CDR3 protein: CASSVGGTANEKLFF; CDR3 DNA: TGTGCCAGCAGCGTAGGAGGCACGGCTAATGAAAAACTGTTTTTT
D gene: TRBD1; V gene: TRBV7-3; clone size: -; J gene: TRBJ2-2; CDR3 length: 17; CDR3 protein: CASSSQTGTVNTGELFF; CDR3 DNA: TGTGCCAGCAGCTCGCAAACCGGGACAGTCAACACCGGGGAGCTGTTTTTT
D gene: TRBD1; V gene: TRBV9; clone size: -; J gene: TRBJ1-5; CDR3 length: 15; CDR3 protein: CASSAGTGYNQPQHF; CDR3 DNA: TGTGCCAGCAGCGCCGGGACAGGGTACAATCAGCCCCAGCATTTT
D gene: -; V gene: TRBV7-3; clone size: few; J gene: TRBJ2-3; CDR3 length: 17; CDR3 protein: CASRDLKGHAPGDTQYF; CDR3 DNA: TGTGCCAGCAGGGATTTAAAGGGACACGCACCCGGAGATACGCAGTATTTT
D gene: -; V gene: TRBV4-3; clone size: -; J gene: TRBJ1-4; CDR3 length: 15; CDR3 protein: CASSQDLGTSEKLFF; CDR3 DNA: TGCGCCAGCAGCCAAGATCTAGGCACCAGTGAAAAACTGTTTTTT
D gene: TRBD1; V gene: TRBV7-2; clone size: -; J gene: TRBJ2-7; CDR3 length: 15; CDR3 protein: CASSLGQGTLYEQYF; CDR3 DNA: TGTGCCAGCAGCTTAGGACAGGGAACCCTCTACGAGCAGTACTTC
D gene: -; V gene: TRBV5-5; clone size: -; J gene: TRBJ1-4; CDR3 length: 15; CDR3 protein: CASSWGELSNEKLFF; CDR3 DNA: TGTGCCAGCAGCTGGGGGGAATTAAGTAATGAAAAACTGTTTTTT
D gene: TRBD2; V gene: TRBV4-1; clone size: -; J gene: TRBJ2-3; CDR3 length: 16; CDR3 protein: CASSQDTGLATDTQYF; CDR3 DNA: TGCGCCAGCAGCCAAGATACAGGACTAGCAACAGATACGCAGTATTTT
D gene: -; V gene: TRBV5-4; clone size: -; J gene: TRBJ2-3; CDR3 length: 16; CDR3 protein: CASSLWSTQHTDTQYF; CDR3 DNA: TGTGCCAGCAGCTTGTGGAGCACCCAACACACAGATACGCAGTATTTT
D gene: TRBD2; V gene: TRBV7-2; clone size: -; J gene: TRBJ2-5; CDR3 length: 13; CDR3 protein: CASSPGRWETQYF; CDR3 DNA: TGTGCCAGCAGCCCCGGGAGGTGGGAGACCCAGTACTTC
D gene: TRBD2; V gene: TRBV27; clone size: -; J gene: TRBJ2-2; CDR3 length: 19; CDR3 protein: CASRPSSGTSGGIAGELFF; CDR3 DNA: TGTGCCAGCAGACCCTCCTCCGGGACTAGCGGGGGCATAGCCGGGGAGCTGTTTTTT
D gene: TRBD1; V gene: TRBV28; clone size: -; J gene: TRBJ1-2; CDR3 length: 14; CDR3 protein: CASSSGDRDRGYTF; CDR3 DNA: TGTGCCAGCAGCTCAGGGGACAGGGACCGTGGCTACACCTTC
D gene: -; V gene: TRBV4-3; clone size: -; J gene: TRBJ1-2; CDR3 length: 16; CDR3 protein: CASSQYRVSANYGYTF; CDR3 DNA: TGCGCCAGCAGCCAATACAGGGTTTCCGCTAACTATGGCTACACCTTC
D gene: TRBD2; V gene: TRBV10-3; clone size: -; J gene: TRBJ2-7; CDR3 length: 15; CDR3 protein: CAISPGLAVAYEQYF; CDR3 DNA: TGTGCCATCAGTCCAGGACTAGCGGTTGCCTACGAGCAGTACTTC
D gene: TRBD1; V gene: TRBV7-3; clone size: -; J gene: TRBJ2-7; CDR3 length: 14; CDR3 protein: CASSDRGYIYEQYF; CDR3 DNA: TGTGCCAGCAGCGACAGGGGGTATATCTACGAGCAGTACTTC
D gene: TRBD2; V gene: TRBV9; clone size: -; J gene: TRBJ2-2; CDR3 length: 16; CDR3 protein: CASSVAGGGAAGELFF; CDR3 DNA: TGTGCCAGCAGCGTAGCGGGCGGGGGGGCCGCCGGGGAGCTGTTTTTT
D gene: TRBD1; V gene: TRBV6-6; clone size: -; J gene: TRBJ1-1; CDR3 length: 12; CDR3 protein: CASSYSGQGAFF; CDR3 DNA: TGTGCCAGCAGTTACTCGGGACAGGGGGCTTTCTTT
D gene: -; V gene: TRBV7-6; clone size: -; J gene: TRBJ1-3; CDR3 length: 17; CDR3 protein: CASSSYPRGVGGNTIYF; CDR3 DNA: TGTGCCAGCAGCTCCTACCCCCGGGGGGTGGGTGGAAACACCATATATTTT
D gene: -; V gene: TRBV4-3; clone size: -; J gene: TRBJ2-7; CDR3 length: 12; CDR3 protein: CASSQGRYEQYF; CDR3 DNA: TGCGCCAGCAGCCAGGGCCGCTACGAGCAGTACTTC
D gene: -; V gene: TRBV19; clone size: -; J gene: TRBJ2-7; CDR3 length: 14; CDR3 protein: CASSYRVAATEQYF; CDR3 DNA: TGTGCCAGTAGTTACCGCGTGGCAGCGACCGAGCAGTACTTC
D gene: -; V gene: TRBV6-1; clone size: -; J gene: TRBJ2-3; CDR3 length: 15; CDR3 protein: CASSEARGGSDTQYF; CDR3 DNA: TGTGCCAGCAGTGAGGCCCGGGGTGGATCAGATACGCAGTATTTT
D gene: TRBD2; V gene: TRBV5-1; clone size: once; J gene: TRBJ2-3; CDR3 length: 17; CDR3 protein: CASSTWGTSGSTDTQYF; CDR3 DNA: TGCGCCAGCAGCACCTGGGGGACTAGCGGGAGCACAGATACGCAGTATTTT
D gene: -; V gene: TRBV13; clone size: -; J gene: TRBJ2-1; CDR3 length: 12; CDR3 protein: CASSLGVAGQFF; CDR3 DNA: TGTGCCAGCAGCTTGGGAGTTGCCGGGCAGTTCTTC
D gene: TRBD1; V gene: TRBV28; clone size: -; J gene: TRBJ1-2; CDR3 length: 19; CDR3 protein: CASSPGGPGQGKSSYGYTF; CDR3 DNA: TGTGCCAGCAGCCCAGGAGGACCGGGACAGGGGAAATCGAGCTATGGCTACACCTTC
D gene: -; V gene: TRBV4-2; clone size: -; J gene: TRBJ2-2; CDR3 length: 13; CDR3 protein: CASSQERGGELFF; CDR3 DNA: TGTGCCAGCAGCCAAGAAAGGGGCGGGGAGCTGTTTTTT
D gene: -; V gene: TRBV2; clone size: -; J gene: TRBJ2-5; CDR3 length: 11; CDR3 protein: CASSFQVAQYF; CDR3 DNA: TGTGCCAGCTCATTCCAGGTGGCCCAGTACTTC
D gene: TRBD1; V gene: TRBV7-2; clone size: -; J gene: TRBJ2-1; CDR3 length: 14; CDR3 protein: CASSGTGNFNEQFF; CDR3 DNA: TGTGCCAGCAGCGGGACAGGGAATTTCAATGAGCAGTTCTTC
D gene: TRBD1; V gene: TRBV6-6; clone size: -; J gene: TRBJ2-7; CDR3 length: 14; CDR3 protein: CASSYPDRGYEQYF; CDR3 DNA: TGTGCCAGCAGTTATCCTGACAGGGGATACGAGCAGTACTTC
D gene: TRBD1; V gene: TRBV7-9; clone size: -; J gene: TRBJ2-6; CDR3 length: 15; CDR3 protein: CASSRQGTGANGLTF; CDR3 DNA: TGTGCCAGCAGCCGACAGGGGACTGGGGCCAACGGCCTGACTTTC
D gene: -; V gene: TRBV6-1; clone size: -; J gene: TRBJ1-1; CDR3 length: 13; CDR3 protein: CATREVLHTEAFF; CDR3 DNA: TGTGCCACCAGGGAGGTGCTCCACACTGAAGCTTTCTTT
D gene: -; V gene: TRBV30; clone size: -; J gene: TRBJ1-4; CDR3 length: 15; CDR3 protein: CAWSGGVLANEKLFF; CDR3 DNA: TGTGCCTGGAGTGGGGGGGTTTTGGCTAATGAAAAACTGTTTTTT